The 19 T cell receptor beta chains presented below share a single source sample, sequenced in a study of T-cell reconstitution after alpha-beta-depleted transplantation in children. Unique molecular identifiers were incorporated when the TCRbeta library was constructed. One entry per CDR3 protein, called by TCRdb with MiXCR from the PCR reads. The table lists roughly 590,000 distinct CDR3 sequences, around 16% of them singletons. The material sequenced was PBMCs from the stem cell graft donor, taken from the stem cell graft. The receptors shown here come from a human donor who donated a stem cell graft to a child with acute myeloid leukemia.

DNA for the CDR3: TGTGCCAGCAGTCTTCCCCAGGCGGGGACTGAAGCTTTCTTT. As protein: CASSLPQAGTEAFF. The V gene is TRBV12-3 or TRBV12-4, the J gene TRBJ1-1; D gene uncertain. The CDR3 spans 14 residues. V was cut by 5 bases and J by 5 bases, with 15 bases left in between.

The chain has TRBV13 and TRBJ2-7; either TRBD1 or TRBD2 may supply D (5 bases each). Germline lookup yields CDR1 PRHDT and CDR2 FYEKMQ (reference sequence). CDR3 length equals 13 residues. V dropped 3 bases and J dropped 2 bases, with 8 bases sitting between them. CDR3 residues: CASSFRDAYEQYV. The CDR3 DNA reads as TGTGCCAGCAGCTTCCGGGACGCCTACGAGCAGTACGTC.

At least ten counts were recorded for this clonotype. CDR3 residues: CASMTQGAIYTEAFF. The CDR3 DNA follows: TGTGCCAGCATGACGCAGGGGGCGATTTACACTGAAGCTTTCTTT. The genes are TRBV5-5 and TRBJ1-1; 8 nucleotides line up with TRBD1. V trimming: 6 bases; J trimming: 3 bases; junction bases outside the gene matches: 10. The CDR3 is made up of 15 amino acids. Germline V gene lookup returns CDR1 SGHKS and CDR2 YYEKEE (reference sequence).

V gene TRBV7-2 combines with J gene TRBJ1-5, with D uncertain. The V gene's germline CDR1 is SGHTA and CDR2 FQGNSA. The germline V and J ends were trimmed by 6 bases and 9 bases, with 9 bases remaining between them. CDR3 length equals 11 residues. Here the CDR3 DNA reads TGTGCCAGCAGGGGAGATGGGCCCCAGCATTTT. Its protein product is CASRGDGPQHF.

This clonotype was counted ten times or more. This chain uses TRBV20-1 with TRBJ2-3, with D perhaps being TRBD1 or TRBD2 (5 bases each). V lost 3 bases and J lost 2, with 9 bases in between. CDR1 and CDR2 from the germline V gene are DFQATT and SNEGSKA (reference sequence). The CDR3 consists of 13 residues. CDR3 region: CSARGVDTDTQYF. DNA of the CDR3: TGCAGTGCTAGGGGGGTCGACACAGATACGCAGTATTTT.

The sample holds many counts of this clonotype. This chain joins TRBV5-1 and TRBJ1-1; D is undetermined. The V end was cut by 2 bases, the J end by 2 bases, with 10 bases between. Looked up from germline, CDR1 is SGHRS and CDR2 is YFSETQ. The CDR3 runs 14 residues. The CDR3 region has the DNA TGCGCCAGCAGCTTTGAGGCTCATAACACTGAAGCTTTCTTT. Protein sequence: CASSFEAHNTEAFF.

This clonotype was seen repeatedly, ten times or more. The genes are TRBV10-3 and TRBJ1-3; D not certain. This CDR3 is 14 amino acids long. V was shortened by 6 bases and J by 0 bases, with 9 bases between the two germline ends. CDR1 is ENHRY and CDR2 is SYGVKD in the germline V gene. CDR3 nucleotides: TGTGCCATCAGCGCCGCTGGCTCTGGAAACACCATATATTTT. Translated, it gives CAISAAGSGNTIYF.

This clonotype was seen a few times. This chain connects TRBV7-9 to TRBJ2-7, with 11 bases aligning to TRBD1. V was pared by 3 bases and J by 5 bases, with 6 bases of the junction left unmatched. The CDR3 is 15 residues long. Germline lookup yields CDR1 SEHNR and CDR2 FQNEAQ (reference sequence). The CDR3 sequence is CASSFPDRGLHEQYF. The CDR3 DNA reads TGTGCCAGCAGCTTTCCGGACAGGGGGCTCCACGAGCAGTACTTC.

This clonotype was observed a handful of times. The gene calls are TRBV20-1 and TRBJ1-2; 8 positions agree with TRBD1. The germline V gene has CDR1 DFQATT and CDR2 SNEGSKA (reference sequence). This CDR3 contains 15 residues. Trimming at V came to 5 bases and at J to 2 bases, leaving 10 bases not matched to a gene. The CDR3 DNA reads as TGCAGTGCTGACGGCGGACAGGGTGGAAACTATGGCTACACCTTC. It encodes CSADGGQGGNYGYTF.

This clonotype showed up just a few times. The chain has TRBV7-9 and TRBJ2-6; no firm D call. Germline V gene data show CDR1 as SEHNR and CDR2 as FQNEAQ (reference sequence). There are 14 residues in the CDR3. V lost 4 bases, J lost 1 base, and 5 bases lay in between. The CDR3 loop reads CASSSASGANVLTF. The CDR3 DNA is TGTGCCAGCAGCTCAGCGTCTGGGGCCAACGTCCTGACTTTC.

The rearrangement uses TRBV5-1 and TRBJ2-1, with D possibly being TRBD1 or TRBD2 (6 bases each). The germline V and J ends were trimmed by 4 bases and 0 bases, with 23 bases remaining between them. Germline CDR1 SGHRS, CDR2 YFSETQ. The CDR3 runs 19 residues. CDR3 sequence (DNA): TGCGCCAGCAGCACGACAGGTCCGGGAGTCGGAAGCTCCTACAATGAGCAGTTCTTC. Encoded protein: CASSTTGPGVGSSYNEQFF.

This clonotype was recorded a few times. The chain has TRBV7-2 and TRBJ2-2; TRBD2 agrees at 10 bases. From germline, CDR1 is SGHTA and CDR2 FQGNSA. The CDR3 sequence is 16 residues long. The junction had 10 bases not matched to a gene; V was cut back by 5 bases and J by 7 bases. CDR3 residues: CASSLQAGGPGGELFF. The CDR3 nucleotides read TGTGCCAGCAGCCTACAAGCGGGGGGGCCTGGCGGGGAGCTGTTTTTT.

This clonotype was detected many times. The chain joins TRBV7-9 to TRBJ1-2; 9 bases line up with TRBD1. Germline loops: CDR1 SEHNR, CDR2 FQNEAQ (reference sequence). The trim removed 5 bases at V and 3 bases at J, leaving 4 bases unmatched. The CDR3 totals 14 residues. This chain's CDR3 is CASSARTGDYGYTF. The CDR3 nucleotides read TGTGCCAGCAGCGCACGGACAGGGGACTATGGCTACACCTTC. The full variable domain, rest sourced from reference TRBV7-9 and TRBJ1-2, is DTGVSQNPRHKITKRGQNVTFRCDPISEHNRLYWYRQTLGQGPEFLTYFQNEAQLEKSRLLSDRFSAERPKGSFSTLEIQRTEQGDSAMYLCASSARTGDYGYTFGSGTRLTVV.

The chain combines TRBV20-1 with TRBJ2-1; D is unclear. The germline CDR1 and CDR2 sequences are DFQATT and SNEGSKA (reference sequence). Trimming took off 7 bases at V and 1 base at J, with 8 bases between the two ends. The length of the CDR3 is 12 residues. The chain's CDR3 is CSDGKSYNEQFF. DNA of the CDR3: TGCAGTGACGGAAAGTCCTACAATGAGCAGTTCTTC.

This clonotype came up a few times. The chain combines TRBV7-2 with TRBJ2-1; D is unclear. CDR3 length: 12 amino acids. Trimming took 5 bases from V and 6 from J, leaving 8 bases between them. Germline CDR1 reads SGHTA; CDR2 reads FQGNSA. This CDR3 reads CASSPNSNEQFF. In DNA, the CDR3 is TGTGCCAGCAGCCCCAATAGCAATGAGCAGTTCTTC.

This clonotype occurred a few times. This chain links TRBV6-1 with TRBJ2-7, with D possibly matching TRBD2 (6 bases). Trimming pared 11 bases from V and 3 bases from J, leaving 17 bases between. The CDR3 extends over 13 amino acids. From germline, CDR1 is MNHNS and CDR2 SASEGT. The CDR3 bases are TGTGCCGCCCGAGGGCGGGAACGCTACGAGCAGTACTTC. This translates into CAARGRERYEQYF.

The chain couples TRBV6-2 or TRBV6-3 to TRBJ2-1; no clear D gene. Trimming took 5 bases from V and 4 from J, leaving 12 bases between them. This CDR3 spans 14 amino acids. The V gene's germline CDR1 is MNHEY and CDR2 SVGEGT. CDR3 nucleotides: TGTGCCAGCAGTGACCAAGAAGAGTACAATGAGCAGTTCTTC. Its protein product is CASSDQEEYNEQFF.

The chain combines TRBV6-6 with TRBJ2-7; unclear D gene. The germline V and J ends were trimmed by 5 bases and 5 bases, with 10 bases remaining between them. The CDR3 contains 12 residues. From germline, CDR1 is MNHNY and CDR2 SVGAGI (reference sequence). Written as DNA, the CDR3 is TGTGCCAGCAGTCAAATCGGAGACGAGCAGTACTTC. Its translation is CASSQIGDEQYF.

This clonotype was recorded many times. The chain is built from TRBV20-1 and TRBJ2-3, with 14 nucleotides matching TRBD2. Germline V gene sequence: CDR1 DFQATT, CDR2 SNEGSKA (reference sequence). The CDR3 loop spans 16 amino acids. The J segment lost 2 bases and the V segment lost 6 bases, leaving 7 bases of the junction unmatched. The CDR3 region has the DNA TGCAGTGCGACTAGCGGGGGGGCGTTGATCACAGATACGCAGTATTTT. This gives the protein CSATSGGALITDTQYF.